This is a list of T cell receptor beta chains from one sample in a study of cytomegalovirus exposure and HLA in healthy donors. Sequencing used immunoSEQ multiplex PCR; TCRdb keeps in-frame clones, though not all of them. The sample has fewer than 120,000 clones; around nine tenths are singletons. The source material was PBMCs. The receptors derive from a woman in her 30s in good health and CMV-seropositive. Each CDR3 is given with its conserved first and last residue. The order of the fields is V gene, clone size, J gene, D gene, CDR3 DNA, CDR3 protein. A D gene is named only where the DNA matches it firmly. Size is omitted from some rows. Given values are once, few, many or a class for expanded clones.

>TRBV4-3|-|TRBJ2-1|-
TGCGCCAGCAGCCAAGATCAGGGCTCCTACAATGAGCAGTTCTTC
CASSQDQGSYNEQFF
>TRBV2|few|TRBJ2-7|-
TGTGCCAGCCAGAGAGGCGGGCCCTACGAGCAGTACTTC
CASQRGGPYEQYF
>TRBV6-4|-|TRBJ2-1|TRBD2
TGTGCCAGCAGGCAACTAGCGGGGGACTACAATGAGCAGTTCTTC
CASRQLAGDYNEQFF
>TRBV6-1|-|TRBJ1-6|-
TGTGCCGTAGCCCGGGGGGTATTATCTTCACCCCTCCACTTT
CAVARGVLSSPLHF
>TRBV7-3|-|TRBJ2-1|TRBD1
TGTGCCAGCAGCTGGGGGACAGAGGATGAGCAGTTCTTC
CASSWGTEDEQFF
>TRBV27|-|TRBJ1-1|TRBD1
TGTGCCAGCAGTTGGACAGGGCGGGCTGAAGCTTTCTTT
CASSWTGRAEAFF
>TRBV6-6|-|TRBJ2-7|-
TGTGCCAGCAGTTCCAATCCCTACGAGCAGTACTTC
CASSSNPYEQYF
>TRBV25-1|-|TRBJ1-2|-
TGTGCCAGCAGTCCCCGAAACAGGTTCAGGGGCTACACCTTC
CASSPRNRFRGYTF
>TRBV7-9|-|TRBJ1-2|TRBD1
TGTGCCAGCAGCTTAGACATCCGGGACAGGGGGTTCCTTAACTATGGCTACACCTTC
CASSLDIRDRGFLNYGYTF
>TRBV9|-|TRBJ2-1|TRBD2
TGTGCCAGCAGCGTAGCTGAGCGGGGGAGCTCCTACAATGAGCAGTTCTTC
CASSVAERGSSYNEQFF